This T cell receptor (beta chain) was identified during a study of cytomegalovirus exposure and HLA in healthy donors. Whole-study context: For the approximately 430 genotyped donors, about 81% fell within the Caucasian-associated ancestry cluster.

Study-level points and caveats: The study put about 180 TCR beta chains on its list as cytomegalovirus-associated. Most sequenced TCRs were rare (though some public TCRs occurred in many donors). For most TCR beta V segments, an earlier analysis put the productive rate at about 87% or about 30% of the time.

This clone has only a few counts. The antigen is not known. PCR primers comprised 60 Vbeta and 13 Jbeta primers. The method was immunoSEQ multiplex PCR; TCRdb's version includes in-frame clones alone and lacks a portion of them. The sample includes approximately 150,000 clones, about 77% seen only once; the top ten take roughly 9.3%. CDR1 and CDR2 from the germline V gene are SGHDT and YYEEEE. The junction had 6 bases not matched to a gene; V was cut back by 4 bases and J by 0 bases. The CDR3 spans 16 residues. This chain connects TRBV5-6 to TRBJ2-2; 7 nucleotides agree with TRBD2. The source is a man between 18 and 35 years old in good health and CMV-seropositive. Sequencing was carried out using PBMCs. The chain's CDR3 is CASSTGGSPNTGELFF. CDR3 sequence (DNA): TGTGCCAGCAGCACGGGGGGATCTCCGAACACCGGGGAGCTGTTTTTT.